The rows below give T cell receptor beta chains drawn from one sample of a study of control samples from healthy donors and cancer patients. Sequencing was performed with immunoSEQ multiplex PCR; in TCRdb, only in-frame clones are kept and a portion is missing. The table has 150,000 to 200,000 clones, about nine tenths seen once. Sequenced material: blood. The receptors derive from a woman aged 25 to 45 in good health. Each CDR3 is given with its conserved first and last residue. Fields, in order: CDR3 length, V gene, D gene, J gene, clone size, CDR3 DNA, CDR3 protein. D genes are given only for firm matches. Size tells how often a clone was seen (once, few, many) or the class of an expanded clone, and some rows leave it out.

length: 14; V: TRBV7-3; D: TRBD2; J: TRBJ2-3; size: .; DNA: TGTGCCAGCAGCCGGACTAGCGGGGGAGATACGCAGTATTTT; CDR3: CASSRTSGGDTQYF
length: 15; V: TRBV27; D: TRBD2; J: TRBJ2-4; size: once; DNA: TGTGCCAGCAGTCCCTCGGGGGGAGGCAAAAACATTCAGTACTTC; CDR3: CASSPSGGGKNIQYF
length: 13; V: TRBV7-9; D: .; J: TRBJ1-1; size: .; DNA: TGTGCCAGCAGCTTAGGGACAGCGAGTGAAGCTTTCTTT; CDR3: CASSLGTASEAFF
length: 14; V: TRBV2; D: TRBD2; J: TRBJ2-2; size: once; DNA: TGTGCCAGCAGTGATTTGCGGGGGACCGGGGAGCTGTTTTTT; CDR3: CASSDLRGTGELFF
length: 15; V: TRBV27; D: .; J: TRBJ2-2; size: .; DNA: TGTGCCAGCAGTTTTCGGCGGATGAACACCGGGGAGCTGTTTTTT; CDR3: CASSFRRMNTGELFF
length: 14; V: TRBV6-5; D: .; J: TRBJ1-2; size: .; DNA: TGTGCCAGCAGACGCGACAGGACCTCCTATGGCTACACCTTC; CDR3: CASRRDRTSYGYTF
length: 14; V: TRBV13; D: .; J: TRBJ1-1; size: .; DNA: TGTGCCAGCAGCTTAGGGGGGGCATACACTGAAGCTTTCTTT; CDR3: CASSLGGAYTEAFF
length: 14; V: TRBV14; D: TRBD1; J: TRBJ1-2; size: few; DNA: TGTGCCAGCAGCCAATCAGGGGGCGACTATGGCTACACCTTC; CDR3: CASSQSGGDYGYTF
length: 15; V: TRBV28; D: .; J: TRBJ1-2; size: .; DNA: TGTGCCAGCAGTTGGGGGGCCGGACAGAACTATGGCTACACCTTC; CDR3: CASSWGAGQNYGYTF
length: 13; V: TRBV18; D: .; J: TRBJ1-6; size: .; DNA: TGTGCCAGCTCCCGGGACAAAAATTCACCCCTCCACTTT; CDR3: CASSRDKNSPLHF
length: 15; V: TRBV11-2; D: TRBD1; J: TRBJ1-1; size: .; DNA: TGTGCCAGCAGCTTAGTAAGGGGCCAGGGGGCTGAAGCTTTCTTT; CDR3: CASSLVRGQGAEAFF
length: 14; V: TRBV15; D: .; J: TRBJ1-2; size: .; DNA: TGTGCCACCAGCAGGGACAGTTTGGCCTATGGCTACACCTTC; CDR3: CATSRDSLAYGYTF
length: 13; V: TRBV6-5; D: TRBD1; J: TRBJ2-7; size: once; DNA: TGTGCCAGCAGTTACTCGACAGGGGGGGAGCAGTACTTC; CDR3: CASSYSTGGEQYF
length: 15; V: TRBV11-3; D: TRBD2; J: TRBJ2-3; size: .; DNA: TGTGCCAGCAGCTTGGGGACTAGCGGCACAGATACGCAGTATTTT; CDR3: CASSLGTSGTDTQYF
length: 15; V: TRBV4-3; D: TRBD2; J: TRBJ2-3; size: .; DNA: TGCGCCAGCAGCCAGGGCCAGCGGGAGTCAGATACGCAGTATTTT; CDR3: CASSQGQRESDTQYF
length: 13; V: TRBV18; D: .; J: TRBJ2-1; size: .; DNA: TGTGCCAGCTCACCGGGGGAGGACGATGAGCAGTTCTTC; CDR3: CASSPGEDDEQFF
length: 13; V: TRBV12-3/TRBV12-4; D: .; J: TRBJ1-5; size: .; DNA: TGTGCCAGCAGTTTGGAGGTGAATCAGCCCCAGCATTTT; CDR3: CASSLEVNQPQHF
length: 18; V: TRBV9; D: TRBD2; J: TRBJ2-3; size: few; DNA: TGTGCCAGCAGCGTAGTTCCTGGGACTAGCTGGAGCACAGATACGCAGTATTTT; CDR3: CASSVVPGTSWSTDTQYF
length: 15; V: TRBV6-1; D: .; J: TRBJ2-7; size: .; DNA: TGTGCCAGCAGTGAAAGGGGACTCGGGAGCCTCGAGCAGTACTTC; CDR3: CASSERGLGSLEQYF
length: 15; V: TRBV6-5; D: .; J: TRBJ1-3; size: once; DNA: TGTGCCAGCAGTCTCCGGACAGCCTCTGGAAACACCATATATTTT; CDR3: CASSLRTASGNTIYF
length: 13; V: TRBV30; D: .; J: TRBJ2-7; size: .; DNA: TGTGCCTGGATGCCTTCGCTAGCCTACGAGCAGTACTTC; CDR3: CAWMPSLAYEQYF
length: 15; V: TRBV9; D: TRBD2; J: TRBJ2-1; size: .; DNA: TGTGCCAGCAGCGTAGGGCTAGCGGGACCCAATGAGCAGTTCTTC; CDR3: CASSVGLAGPNEQFF